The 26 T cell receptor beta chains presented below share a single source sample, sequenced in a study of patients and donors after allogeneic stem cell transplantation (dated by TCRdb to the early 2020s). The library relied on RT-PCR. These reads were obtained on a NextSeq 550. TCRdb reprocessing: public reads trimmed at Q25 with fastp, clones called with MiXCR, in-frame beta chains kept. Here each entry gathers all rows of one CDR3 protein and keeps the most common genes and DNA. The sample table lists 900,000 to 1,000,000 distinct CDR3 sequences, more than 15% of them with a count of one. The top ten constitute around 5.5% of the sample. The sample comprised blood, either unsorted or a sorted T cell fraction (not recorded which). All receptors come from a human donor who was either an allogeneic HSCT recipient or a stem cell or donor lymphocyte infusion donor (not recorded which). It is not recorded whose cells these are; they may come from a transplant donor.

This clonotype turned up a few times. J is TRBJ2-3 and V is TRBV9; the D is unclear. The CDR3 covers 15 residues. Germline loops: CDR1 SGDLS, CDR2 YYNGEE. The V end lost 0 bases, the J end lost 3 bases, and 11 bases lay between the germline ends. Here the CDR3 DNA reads TGTGCCAGCAGCGTAGAAGGGCTAGTGACAGATACGCAGTATTTT. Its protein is CASSVEGLVTDTQYF.

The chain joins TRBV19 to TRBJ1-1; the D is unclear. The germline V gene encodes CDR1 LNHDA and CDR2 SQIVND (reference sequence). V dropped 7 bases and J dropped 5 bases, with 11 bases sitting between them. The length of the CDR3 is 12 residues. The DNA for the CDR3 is TGTGCCAGTACCCCAACGGGTACTGAAGCTTTCTTT. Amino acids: CASTPTGTEAFF.

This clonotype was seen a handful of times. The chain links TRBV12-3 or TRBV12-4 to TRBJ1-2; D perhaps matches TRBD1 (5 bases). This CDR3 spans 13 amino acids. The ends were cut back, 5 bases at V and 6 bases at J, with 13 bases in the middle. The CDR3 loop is CASSTRQLNGYTF. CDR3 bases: TGTGCCAGCAGTACCCGACAGCTAAATGGCTACACCTTC.

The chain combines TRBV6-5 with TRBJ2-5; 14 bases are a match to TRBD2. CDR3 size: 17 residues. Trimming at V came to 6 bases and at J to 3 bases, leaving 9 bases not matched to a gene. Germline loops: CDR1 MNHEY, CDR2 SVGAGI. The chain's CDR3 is CASSYRVGLAGEETQYF. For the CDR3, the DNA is TGTGCCAGCAGCTACCGGGTGGGACTAGCGGGGGAAGAGACCCAGTACTTC.

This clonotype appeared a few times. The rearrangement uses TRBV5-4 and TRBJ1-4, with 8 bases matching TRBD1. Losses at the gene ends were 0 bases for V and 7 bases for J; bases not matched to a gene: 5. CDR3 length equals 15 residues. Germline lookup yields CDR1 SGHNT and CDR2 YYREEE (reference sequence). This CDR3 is CASSLGGQGFEKLFF. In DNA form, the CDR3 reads TGTGCCAGCAGCTTGGGCGGACAGGGATTTGAAAAACTGTTTTTT.

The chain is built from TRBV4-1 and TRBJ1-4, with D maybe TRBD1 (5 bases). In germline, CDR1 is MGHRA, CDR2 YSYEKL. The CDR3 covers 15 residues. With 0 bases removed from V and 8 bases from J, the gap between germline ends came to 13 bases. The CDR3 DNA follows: TGCGCCAGCAGCCAAGAGAAAGGGGCTGGGGAAAAACTGTTTTTT. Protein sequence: CASSQEKGAGEKLFF.

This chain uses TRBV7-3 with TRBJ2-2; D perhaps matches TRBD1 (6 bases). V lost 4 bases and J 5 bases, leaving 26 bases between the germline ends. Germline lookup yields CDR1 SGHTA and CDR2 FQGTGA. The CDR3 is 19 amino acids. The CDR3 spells CASSSQKTGQGKRTGELFF. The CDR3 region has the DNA TGTGCCAGCAGCTCTCAAAAAACAGGGCAGGGGAAAAGAACCGGGGAGCTGTTTTTT. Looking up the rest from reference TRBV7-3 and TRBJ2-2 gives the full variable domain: GAGVSQTPSNKVTEKGKYVELRCDPISGHTALYWYRQSLGQGPEFLIYFQGTGAADDSGLPNDRFFAVRPEGSVSTLKIQRTERGDSAVYLCASSSQKTGQGKRTGELFFGEGSRLTVL.

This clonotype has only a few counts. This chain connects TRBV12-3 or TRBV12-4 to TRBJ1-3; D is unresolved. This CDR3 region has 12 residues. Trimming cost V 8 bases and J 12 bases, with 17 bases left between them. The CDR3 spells CASRPRSSIIYF. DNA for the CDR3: TGTGCCAGCCGCCCGAGGTCGTCCATCATATATTTT.

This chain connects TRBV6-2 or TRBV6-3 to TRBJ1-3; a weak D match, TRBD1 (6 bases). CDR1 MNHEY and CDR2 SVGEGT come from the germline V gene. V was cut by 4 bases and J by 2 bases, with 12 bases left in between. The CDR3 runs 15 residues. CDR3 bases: TGTGCCAGCAGTTTTGGGGGGCATCCTGGAAACACCATATATTTT. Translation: CASSFGGHPGNTIYF.

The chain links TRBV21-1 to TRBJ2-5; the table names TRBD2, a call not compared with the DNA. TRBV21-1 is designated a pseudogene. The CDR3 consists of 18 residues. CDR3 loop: CASSKRGLAGGYQETQYF. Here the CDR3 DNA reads TGTGCCAGCAGCAAACGGGGACTAGCGGGGGGGTACCAAGAGACCCAGTACTTC.

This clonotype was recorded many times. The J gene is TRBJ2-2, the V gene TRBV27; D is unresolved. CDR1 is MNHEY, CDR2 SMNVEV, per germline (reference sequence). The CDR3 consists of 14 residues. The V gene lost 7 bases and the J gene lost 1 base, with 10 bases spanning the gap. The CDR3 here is CASTAGRNTGELFF. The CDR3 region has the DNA TGTGCCAGCACCGCTGGACGGAACACCGGGGAGCTGTTTTTT.

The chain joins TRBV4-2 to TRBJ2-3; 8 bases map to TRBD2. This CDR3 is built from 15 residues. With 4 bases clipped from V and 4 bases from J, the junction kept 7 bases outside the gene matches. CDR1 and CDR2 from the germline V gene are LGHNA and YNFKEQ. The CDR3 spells CASSLEGLGSDTQYF. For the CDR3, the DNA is TGTGCCAGCAGCCTAGAGGGACTAGGATCAGATACGCAGTATTTT.

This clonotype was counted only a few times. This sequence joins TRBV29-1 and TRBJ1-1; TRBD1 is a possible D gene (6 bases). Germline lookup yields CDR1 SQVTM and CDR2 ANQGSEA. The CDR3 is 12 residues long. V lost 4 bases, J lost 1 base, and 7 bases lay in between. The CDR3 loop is CSVAGANTEAFF. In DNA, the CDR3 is TGCAGCGTTGCAGGGGCGAACACTGAAGCTTTCTTT.

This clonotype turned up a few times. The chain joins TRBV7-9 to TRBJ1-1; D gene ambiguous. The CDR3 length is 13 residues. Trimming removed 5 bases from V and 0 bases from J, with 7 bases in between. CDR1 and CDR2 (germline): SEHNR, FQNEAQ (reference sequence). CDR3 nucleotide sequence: TGTGCCAGCAGCCATCCATTGAACACTGAAGCTTTCTTT. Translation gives CASSHPLNTEAFF. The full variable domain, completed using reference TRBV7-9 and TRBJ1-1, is DTGVSQNPRHKITKRGQNVTFRCDPISEHNRLYWYRQTLGQGPEFLTYFQNEAQLEKSRLLSDRFSAERPKGSFSTLEIQRTEQGDSAMYLCASSHPLNTEAFFGQGTRLTVV.

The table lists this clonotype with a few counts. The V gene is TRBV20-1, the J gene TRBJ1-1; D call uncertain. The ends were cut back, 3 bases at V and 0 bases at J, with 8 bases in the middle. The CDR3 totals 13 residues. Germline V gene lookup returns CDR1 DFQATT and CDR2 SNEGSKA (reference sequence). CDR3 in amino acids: CSASPGMNTEAFF. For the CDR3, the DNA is TGCAGTGCTAGTCCGGGCATGAACACTGAAGCTTTCTTT.

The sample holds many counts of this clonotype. The CDR3 protein is CASSLGGGSTDTQYF. Here the CDR3 DNA reads TGCGCCAGCAGCTTGGGAGGTGGGAGCACAGATACGCAGTATTTT. The rearrangement links TRBV5-1 to TRBJ2-3; D unclear. Per the germline V gene, CDR1 is SGHRS and CDR2 is YFSETQ. V was trimmed by 0 bases and J by 0 bases, leaving 8 bases between them. The CDR3 is 15 residues long.

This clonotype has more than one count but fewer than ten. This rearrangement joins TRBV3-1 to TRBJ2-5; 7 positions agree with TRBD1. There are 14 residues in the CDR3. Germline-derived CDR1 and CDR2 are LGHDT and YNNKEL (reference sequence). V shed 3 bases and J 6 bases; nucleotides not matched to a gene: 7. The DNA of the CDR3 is TGTGCCAGCAGCCACAACAGGGGCTATAAGACCCAGTACTTC. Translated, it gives CASSHNRGYKTQYF.

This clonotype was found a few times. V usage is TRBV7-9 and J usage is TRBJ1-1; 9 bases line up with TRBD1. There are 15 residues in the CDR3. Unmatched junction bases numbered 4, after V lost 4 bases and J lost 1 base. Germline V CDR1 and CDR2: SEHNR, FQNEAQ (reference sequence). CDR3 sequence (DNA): TGTGCCAGCAGCTCTCCGGGACAGGGGAACACTGAAGCTTTCTTT. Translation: CASSSPGQGNTEAFF. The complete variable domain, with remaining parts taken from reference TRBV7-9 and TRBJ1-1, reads DTGVSQNPRHKITKRGQNVTFRCDPISEHNRLYWYRQTLGQGPEFLTYFQNEAQLEKSRLLSDRFSAERPKGSFSTLEIQRTEQGDSAMYLCASSSPGQGNTEAFFGQGTRLTVV.

In nucleotides, the CDR3 is TGTGCCACCAGTGATTTTACAGGGGGCAATGAGCAGTTCTTC. This sequence encodes CATSDFTGGNEQFF. V usage is TRBV24-1 and J usage is TRBJ2-1, with TRBD1 identical over 8 bases. Germline-derived CDR1 and CDR2 are KGHDR and SFDVKD. The CDR3 length is 14 residues. V trimming: 1 base; J trimming: 6 bases; junction bases outside the gene matches: 1.

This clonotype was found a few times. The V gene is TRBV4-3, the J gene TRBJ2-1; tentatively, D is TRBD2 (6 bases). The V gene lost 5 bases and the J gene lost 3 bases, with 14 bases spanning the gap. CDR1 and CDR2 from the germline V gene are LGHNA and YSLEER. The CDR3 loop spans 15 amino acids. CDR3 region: CASSSWGDYYNEQFF. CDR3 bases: TGCGCCAGCAGCTCCTGGGGGGATTACTACAATGAGCAGTTCTTC.

CDR3 bases: TGTGCCAGCAGCCAAGATCTTAGGGTCCCCTATGGCTACACCTTC. Protein sequence: CASSQDLRVPYGYTF. V and J are TRBV3-1 and TRBJ1-2; no firm D call. With 0 bases removed from V and 4 bases from J, the gap between germline ends came to 12 bases. Looked up from germline, CDR1 is LGHDT and CDR2 is YNNKEL (reference sequence). The CDR3 has 15 amino acids.

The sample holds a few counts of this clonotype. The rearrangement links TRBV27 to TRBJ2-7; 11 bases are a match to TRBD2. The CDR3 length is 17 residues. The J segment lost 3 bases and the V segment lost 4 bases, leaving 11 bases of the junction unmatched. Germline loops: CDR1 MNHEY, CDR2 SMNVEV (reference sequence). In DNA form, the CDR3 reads TGTGCCAGCAGTTCCATAGGGCCTAGCGGGAGGTACTACGAGCAGTACTTC. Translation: CASSSIGPSGRYYEQYF.

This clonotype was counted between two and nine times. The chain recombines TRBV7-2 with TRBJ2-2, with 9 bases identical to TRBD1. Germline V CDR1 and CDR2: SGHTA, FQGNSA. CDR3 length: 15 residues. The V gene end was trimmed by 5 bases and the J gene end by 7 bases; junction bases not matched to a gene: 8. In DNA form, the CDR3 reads TGTGCCAGCAGCATGCACAGGGGGCCTGGCGGGGAGCTGTTTTTT. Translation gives CASSMHRGPGGELFF.

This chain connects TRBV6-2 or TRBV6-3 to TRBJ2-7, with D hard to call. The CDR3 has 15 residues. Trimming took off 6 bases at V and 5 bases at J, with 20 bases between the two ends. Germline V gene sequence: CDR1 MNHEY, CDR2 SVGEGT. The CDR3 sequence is CASRTSYRVFDEQYF. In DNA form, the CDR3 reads TGTGCCAGCAGGACGAGTTATAGGGTATTCGACGAGCAGTACTTC.

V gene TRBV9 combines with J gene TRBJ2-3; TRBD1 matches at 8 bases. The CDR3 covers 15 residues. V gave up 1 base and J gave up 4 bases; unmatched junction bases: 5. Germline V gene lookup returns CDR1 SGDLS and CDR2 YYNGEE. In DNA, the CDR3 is TGTGCCAGCAGCGTACAGGGGGCGTTCGCAGATACGCAGTATTTT. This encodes CASSVQGAFADTQYF.

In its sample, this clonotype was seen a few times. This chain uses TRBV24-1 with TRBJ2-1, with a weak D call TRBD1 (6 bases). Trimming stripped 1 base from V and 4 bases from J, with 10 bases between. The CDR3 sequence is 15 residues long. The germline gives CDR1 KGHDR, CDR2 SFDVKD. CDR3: CATSDLQGPYNEQFF. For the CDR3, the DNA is TGTGCCACCAGTGATTTACAGGGTCCGTACAATGAGCAGTTCTTC.